The rows below give T cell receptor beta chains drawn from one sample of a study of radiation and T cells in renal cell carcinoma. Using immunoSEQ multiplex PCR, the repertoire was profiled, and TCRdb retains in-frame clones only, with some absent. The sample shows tens of thousands of clones, more than 80% of them seen only once. The sample was blood, taken from a patient whose treatment included radiotherapy and nephrectomy. The receptors here all came from an older woman with renal cell carcinoma. CDR3s include the opening cysteine and the closing phenylalanine or tryptophan. Fields, in order: J gene, clone size, V gene, D gene, CDR3 DNA, CDR3 protein. The D gene is left open where the match is weak. Size is omitted from some rows. Given values are once, few, many or a class for expanded clones.

J: TRBJ1-2
size: .
V: TRBV5-1
D: .
DNA: TGCGCCAGCAGCTTGGATGGTAACTATGGCTACACCTTC
CDR3: CASSLDGNYGYTF

J: TRBJ1-2
size: .
V: TRBV9
D: TRBD1
DNA: TGTGCCAGCAGCGTAGATGGGCAGGGGGCTCGGGGCTACACCTTC
CDR3: CASSVDGQGARGYTF

J: TRBJ2-2
size: medium-sized
V: TRBV9
D: .
DNA: TGTGCCAGCAGCGACCCTGGGACTCAATGGGGCGGGGAGCTGTTTTTT
CDR3: CASSDPGTQWGGELFF

J: TRBJ1-2
size: .
V: TRBV5-1
D: .
DNA: TGCGCCAGCAGTCCAGGTTTTGACGGTTCTGCCTATGGCTACACCTTC
CDR3: CASSPGFDGSAYGYTF

J: TRBJ2-7
size: once
V: TRBV4-1
D: TRBD2
DNA: TGCGCCAGCAGCCACCGGACTAGCGGGTTCGAGCAGTACTTC
CDR3: CASSHRTSGFEQYF

J: TRBJ2-5
size: .
V: TRBV4-1
D: .
DNA: TGCGCCAGCAGCCAAGAGTCCCCTCAGTACCAAGAGACCCAGTACTTC
CDR3: CASSQESPQYQETQYF

J: TRBJ2-5
size: .
V: TRBV5-4
D: .
DNA: TGTGCCGGGCAGTGGTCATCGCAAGAGACCCAGTACTTC
CDR3: CAGQWSSQETQYF

J: TRBJ2-7
size: .
V: TRBV5-1
D: .
DNA: TGCGCCAGTCACTCGGAGATCTACGAGCAGTACTTC
CDR3: CASHSEIYEQYF

J: TRBJ1-5
size: .
V: TRBV6-5
D: .
DNA: TGTGCCAGCAGTTTAGATAGCAATCAGCCCCAGCATTTT
CDR3: CASSLDSNQPQHF

J: TRBJ2-5
size: once
V: TRBV9
D: .
DNA: TGTGCCAGCAGCGTAGTTTACTCCCTGGAGACCCAGTACTTC
CDR3: CASSVVYSLETQYF

J: TRBJ1-6
size: .
V: TRBV6-6
D: TRBD1
DNA: TGTGCCAGCAGCCCTATCGAGCAGGGGGGCCTCCACTTT
CDR3: CASSPIEQGGLHF

J: TRBJ2-5
size: .
V: TRBV2
D: .
DNA: TGTGCCAGCAGTGAAGACGGACCCCAAGAGACCCAGTACTTC
CDR3: CASSEDGPQETQYF

J: TRBJ1-1
size: once
V: TRBV6-6
D: TRBD1
DNA: TGTGCCAACACACAGGGGCTAAACACTGAAGCTTTCTTT
CDR3: CANTQGLNTEAFF

J: TRBJ2-5
size: .
V: TRBV5-1
D: TRBD1
DNA: TGCGCCAGCAACAGGGGGCAGATTGAGACCCAGTACTTC
CDR3: CASNRGQIETQYF

J: TRBJ2-7
size: few
V: TRBV12-5
D: TRBD2
DNA: TGTGCTAGTGGTTTGACTAGCGGGAACTCCTACGAGCAGTACTTC
CDR3: CASGLTSGNSYEQYF

J: TRBJ2-7
size: .
V: TRBV6-1
D: .
DNA: TGTGCCAGCAGTGAAGCGTGGGGGATCTACGAGCAGTACTTC
CDR3: CASSEAWGIYEQYF

J: TRBJ2-1
size: .
V: TRBV11-2
D: TRBD2
DNA: TGTGCCAGCAGCTTAGACGGGGGGACTACCGAGCAGTTCTTC
CDR3: CASSLDGGTTEQFF

J: TRBJ1-4
size: .
V: TRBV25-1
D: .
DNA: TGTGCCAGCAGTGAATATTCCAGGATTAATGAAAAACTGTTTTTT
CDR3: CASSEYSRINEKLFF

J: TRBJ2-7
size: .
V: TRBV21-1
D: .
DNA: TGTGCCAGCAGCAAAGGGGGCAAGGGGGACGAGCAGTACTTC
CDR3: CASSKGGKGDEQYF

J: TRBJ2-7
size: .
V: TRBV5-1
D: TRBD2
DNA: TGCGCCAGCAGCTTGGGAGTTACTAGCGTTCGCGAGCAGTACTTC
CDR3: CASSLGVTSVREQYF

J: TRBJ2-3
size: medium-sized
V: TRBV5-1
D: .
DNA: TGCGCCAGCAGCTTTGGGACGTATCAGGGTACGCAGTATTTT
CDR3: CASSFGTYQGTQYF

J: TRBJ1-5
size: .
V: TRBV6-5
D: TRBD1
DNA: TGTGCCAGCAGTCGAGGGACAGGGGGGAATCAGCCCCAGCATTTT
CDR3: CASSRGTGGNQPQHF

J: TRBJ2-3
size: .
V: TRBV11-2
D: .
DNA: TGTGCCAGCAGCGAATATGGGCGTACCACAGATACGCAGTATTTT
CDR3: CASSEYGRTTDTQYF

J: TRBJ1-2
size: .
V: TRBV4-1
D: .
DNA: TGCGCCAGCAGCCAAGGGGCAGGGCGCTATGGCTACACCTTC
CDR3: CASSQGAGRYGYTF

J: TRBJ1-5
size: once
V: TRBV2
D: .
DNA: TGTGCCAGCAGTGAAGCGCTTAGGAGCAATCAGCCCCAGCATTTT
CDR3: CASSEALRSNQPQHF

J: TRBJ1-1
size: .
V: TRBV19
D: .
DNA: TGTGCCAGTAGTATAGATTTCAGCGGCACTGAAGCTTTCTTT
CDR3: CASSIDFSGTEAFF

J: TRBJ2-7
size: few
V: TRBV28
D: .
DNA: TGTGCCAGCAACACCCAGGGCCAGGGGGGCTACGAGCAGTACTTC
CDR3: CASNTQGQGGYEQYF

J: TRBJ2-1
size: .
V: TRBV9
D: .
DNA: TGTGCCAGCAGCGCTAGGAATTATCTCTCCTACAATGAGCAGTTCTTC
CDR3: CASSARNYLSYNEQFF

J: TRBJ1-2
size: .
V: TRBV28
D: TRBD1
DNA: TGTGCCAGCACCCTATCCGAGGACAGGGGTGGTGGCTACACCTTC
CDR3: CASTLSEDRGGGYTF

J: TRBJ2-2
size: .
V: TRBV5-1
D: .
DNA: TGCGCCAGCAGCTTGAGCAACAGAGGCACCGGGGAGCTGTTTTTT
CDR3: CASSLSNRGTGELFF

J: TRBJ1-5
size: few
V: TRBV23-1
D: .
DNA: TGCGCCAGCAGTCAATACAATTCCCGTGGTCAGCCCCAGCATTTT
CDR3: CASSQYNSRGQPQHF

J: TRBJ2-5
size: once
V: TRBV9
D: TRBD2
DNA: TGTGCCAGCAGCGTAGACCCCGCGGGAGTACGAGAGACCCAGTACTTC
CDR3: CASSVDPAGVRETQYF

J: TRBJ2-1
size: .
V: TRBV21-1
D: .
DNA: TGTGCCAGCAGCTGTACTAGTGATGAGCAGTTCTTC
CDR3: CASSCTSDEQFF

J: TRBJ2-3
size: .
V: TRBV5-1
D: TRBD2
DNA: TGCGCCAGCAGCTTAACCGGGACTAGCGGGAGCACAGATACGCAGTATTTT
CDR3: CASSLTGTSGSTDTQYF

J: TRBJ2-3
size: .
V: TRBV5-6
D: .
DNA: TGTGCCAGCAGCCTGAGGGTGGCAGATACGCAGTATTTT
CDR3: CASSLRVADTQYF

J: TRBJ2-5
size: .
V: TRBV5-1
D: .
DNA: TGCGCCAGCAGCTTGGACAGGAGTGGAGAGACCCAGTACTTC
CDR3: CASSLDRSGETQYF

J: TRBJ2-7
size: .
V: TRBV6-1
D: TRBD2
DNA: TGTGCCAGCAGTCCGACTAGCGGGGGGTACGAGCAGTACTTC
CDR3: CASSPTSGGYEQYF

J: TRBJ1-5
size: once
V: TRBV7-9
D: .
DNA: TGTGCCAGCAGCGTAGGTGGGGGCGGCAATCAGCCCCAGCATTTT
CDR3: CASSVGGGGNQPQHF

J: TRBJ1-3
size: .
V: TRBV2
D: .
DNA: TGTGCCAGCACCTTGTCGGGAGCAACGCCTGGCTCTGGAAACACCATATATTTT
CDR3: CASTLSGATPGSGNTIYF

J: TRBJ2-7
size: .
V: TRBV4-1
D: .
DNA: TGCGCCAGCAGTCGGGGGTTCTCCTACGAGCAGTACTTC
CDR3: CASSRGFSYEQYF

J: TRBJ2-1
size: .
V: TRBV6-5
D: TRBD2
DNA: TGTGCCAGCAGGTATACTAGCGATGAGCTGTTCTTC
CDR3: CASRYTSDELFF

J: TRBJ2-3
size: .
V: TRBV11-3
D: TRBD2
DNA: TGTGCCAGCAGCTTAGGGGCGGGAGAACCCGATACGCAGTATTTT
CDR3: CASSLGAGEPDTQYF

J: TRBJ2-5
size: .
V: TRBV9
D: .
DNA: TGTGCCAGCAGCGCCGGTTGGGAAGAGACCCAGTACTTC
CDR3: CASSAGWEETQYF

J: TRBJ2-2
size: .
V: TRBV18
D: .
DNA: TGTGCCAGCGGACGACTGGGAAACACCGGGGAGCTGTTTTTT
CDR3: CASGRLGNTGELFF

J: TRBJ1-5
size: .
V: TRBV7-9
D: .
DNA: TGTGCCAGCGGACACAACGGTCAGCCCCAGCATTTT
CDR3: CASGHNGQPQHF

J: TRBJ2-2
size: .
V: TRBV6-1
D: .
DNA: TGTGCCAGCAGAGGGACCCCATGGGAGCTGTTTTTT
CDR3: CASRGTPWELFF

J: TRBJ2-1
size: .
V: TRBV21-1
D: .
DNA: TGTGCCAGCAGCGCCCGGGACTTTATCCATGAGCAGTTCTTC
CDR3: CASSARDFIHEQFF

J: TRBJ2-5
size: .
V: TRBV18
D: .
DNA: TGTGCCAGCTCACCCCCAAATCAACAAGAGACCCAGTACTTC
CDR3: CASSPPNQQETQYF

J: TRBJ2-5
size: .
V: TRBV28
D: .
DNA: TGTGCCAGCAGTTCTTTTGGTAAAGAGACCCAGTACTTC
CDR3: CASSSFGKETQYF

J: TRBJ1-2
size: .
V: TRBV7-9
D: .
DNA: TGTGCCAGCAGCGAGGTGCAGGGCCATGGCTACACCTTC
CDR3: CASSEVQGHGYTF

J: TRBJ1-6
size: .
V: TRBV15
D: .
DNA: TGTGCCACCAGCAGAAGGGGTTATAATTCACCCCTCCACTTT
CDR3: CATSRRGYNSPLHF

J: TRBJ1-1
size: .
V: TRBV2
D: TRBD1
DNA: TGTGCCAGCAAATCGACAGGGGGCGGGACTGAAGCTTTCTTT
CDR3: CASKSTGGGTEAFF

J: TRBJ2-5
size: .
V: TRBV5-4
D: .
DNA: TGTGCCAGCAGCCAACCTTGGAGTAGGGGAGAGACCCAGTACTTC
CDR3: CASSQPWSRGETQYF

J: TRBJ2-2
size: .
V: TRBV5-1
D: TRBD1
DNA: TGCGCCAGCAGCCCTGGACAGGGTCGGGGCACCGGGGAGCTGTTTTTT
CDR3: CASSPGQGRGTGELFF